The 18 T cell receptor beta chains in this list originate from one sample, sequenced in a study of blood T cell repertoires in COVID-19. Measured with immunoSEQ multiplex PCR; TCRdb has only the in-frame clones, and not every one. The sample includes approximately 200,000 clones, approximately 80% seen only once; the top ten take approximately 7%. Sequenced sample: peripheral blood. These receptors originate from a woman between 45 and 60 years old with acute or convalescent COVID-19.

The rearrangement uses TRBV19 and TRBJ1-1; TRBD1 might be the D (6 bases). The V gene lost 8 bases and the J gene lost 1 base, with 11 bases spanning the gap. Germline lookup yields CDR1 LNHDA and CDR2 SQIVND (reference sequence). The CDR3 length is 13 residues. CDR3 region: CASSGGQNTEAFF. The CDR3 DNA follows: TGTGCCAGTTCGGGGGGACAGAACACTGAAGCTTTCTTT.

The chain carries TRBV6-2 or TRBV6-3 and TRBJ2-1; maybe TRBD1 (6 bases). Trimming took 5 bases from V and 1 from J, leaving 9 bases between them. The CDR3 loop spans 14 amino acids. Looked up from germline, CDR1 is MNHEY and CDR2 is SVGEGT. This chain's CDR3 is CASSRQASYNEQFF. The CDR3, as DNA: TGTGCCAGCAGTCGACAGGCGTCCTACAATGAGCAGTTCTTC.

V and J are TRBV2 and TRBJ2-3; maybe TRBD2 (5 bases). The length of the CDR3 is 15 residues. Germline V gene sequence: CDR1 SNHLY, CDR2 FYNNEI. Trimming took 4 bases from V and 3 from J, leaving 14 bases between them. Here the CDR3 DNA reads TGTGCCAGCAGTGGGGATCGAGGGTTGACAGATACGCAGTATTTT. Amino acid sequence: CASSGDRGLTDTQYF.

V gene TRBV15 combines with J gene TRBJ2-1; no clear D. This CDR3 comprises 15 residues. Germline V CDR1 and CDR2: LNHNV, YYDKDF (reference sequence). V was trimmed by 5 bases and J by 6 bases, leaving 17 bases between them. Here the CDR3 reads CATSSTRPHSNEQFF. The CDR3 nucleotides are TGTGCCACCAGCTCCACCAGACCCCACAGCAATGAGCAGTTCTTC. Variable domain in full (rest from reference TRBV15 and TRBJ2-1): DAMVIQNPRYQVTQFGKPVTLSCSQTLNHNVMYWYQQKSSQAPKLLFHYYDKDFNNEADTPDNFQSRRPNTSFCFLDIRSPGLGDTAMYLCATSSTRPHSNEQFFGPGTRLTVL.

The chain uses TRBV15 and TRBJ1-5; 8 bases match TRBD1. The CDR3 sequence is 15 residues long. Trimming at V came to 1 base and at J to 5 bases, leaving 4 bases not matched to a gene. Germline CDR1 and CDR2: LNHNV and YYDKDF (reference sequence). CDR3 sequence reads: CATSRGTGNHQPQHF. The DNA of the CDR3 is TGTGCCACCAGCAGAGGGACAGGGAATCATCAGCCCCAGCATTTT.

The rearrangement uses TRBV4-1 and TRBJ1-4; TRBD1 is a possible D gene (5 bases). Germline V gene lookup returns CDR1 MGHRA and CDR2 YSYEKL. Trimming left V 0 bases short and J 7 bases short, with 15 bases between. The CDR3 contains 16 residues. The CDR3 nucleotides read TGCGCCAGCAGCCAAGATTCCTGGGGGGATTTTGAAAAACTGTTTTTT. Residues: CASSQDSWGDFEKLFF.

This chain links TRBV5-6 with TRBJ2-1, with 11 bases aligning to TRBD1. Germline V gives CDR1 SGHDT, CDR2 YYEEEE. CDR3 length equals 18 residues. After removal of 2 bases from V and 7 bases from J, the junction contained 14 bases not matched to a gene. CDR3 coding DNA: TGTGCCAGCAGCTTTCTTCGGCCGGGACAGGGGGTTATTAATGAGCAGTTCTTC. Its protein is CASSFLRPGQGVINEQFF. The full variable domain, with the rest looked up from reference TRBV5-6 and TRBJ2-1, is DAGVTQSPTHLIKTRGQQVTLRCSPKSGHDTVSWYQQALGQGPQFIFQYYEEEERQRGNFPDRFSGHQFPNYSSELNVNALLLGDSALYLCASSFLRPGQGVINEQFFGPGTRLTVL.

The gene calls are TRBV5-1 and TRBJ2-7; 14 bases map to TRBD2. Germline V gives CDR1 SGHRS, CDR2 YFSETQ. CDR3 size: 15 residues. J lost 4 bases, V lost 4 bases, and 4 bases had no gene match. The CDR3 sequence is CASSLGLAGVYEQYF. CDR3 nucleotide sequence: TGCGCCAGCAGCCTGGGACTAGCGGGAGTATACGAGCAGTACTTC.

V usage is TRBV5-5 and J usage is TRBJ1-5, with 7 bases lining up with TRBD1. CDR3 length: 14 amino acids. CDR1 is SGHKS and CDR2 is YYEKEE in the germline V gene (reference sequence). Trimming at V came to 5 bases and at J to 7 bases, leaving 9 bases not matched to a gene. The CDR3 sequence is CASRPGQPAQPQHF. CDR3 bases: TGTGCCAGCAGGCCGGGACAGCCGGCACAGCCCCAGCATTTT.

The CDR3 loop reads CASSWGQGSGNTIYF. In DNA form, the CDR3 reads TGTGCCAGCAGCTGGGGACAGGGGTCTGGAAACACCATATATTTT. The chain has TRBV7-2 and TRBJ1-3; 10 nucleotides agree with TRBD1. Germline CDR1 and CDR2: SGHTA and FQGNSA. The CDR3 has 15 amino acids. V trimming: 4 bases; J trimming: 1 base; junction bases outside the gene matches: 1.

The chain is built from TRBV6-5 and TRBJ2-7; 8 bases are shared with TRBD1. The CDR3 runs to 15 residues. After removal of 7 bases from V and 4 bases from J, the junction contained 12 bases not matched to a gene. Germline CDR1 reads MNHEY; CDR2 reads SVGAGI. CDR3 residues: CASIPRQGTLYEQYF. The DNA for the CDR3 is TGTGCCAGCATTCCCCGACAGGGGACCTTATACGAGCAGTACTTC.

The sample holds a few counts of this clone. The chain has TRBV6-5 and TRBJ1-1; 7 nucleotides align to TRBD1. The CDR3 runs to 11 residues. Germline V CDR1 and CDR2: MNHEY, SVGAGI. After removal of 6 bases from V and 11 bases from J, the junction contained 6 bases not matched to a gene. The CDR3 DNA reads as TGTGCCAGCAGACTCGACAGGGCGGCTTTCTTT. Protein: CASRLDRAAFF.

The chain links TRBV27 to TRBJ1-2; unclear D gene. In germline, CDR1 is MNHEY, CDR2 SMNVEV (reference sequence). The ends were cut back, 5 bases at V and 6 bases at J, with 13 bases in the middle. This CDR3 contains 13 residues. CDR3 coding DNA: TGTGCCAGCAGTCTGGGCTTAAGTGATGGCTACACCTTC. Its translation: CASSLGLSDGYTF.

The chain has TRBV4-1 and TRBJ2-1; the match to TRBD2 covers 9 bases. This CDR3 is built from 16 residues. V lost 0 bases and J lost 6; bases outside the gene matches: 6. Germline V lookup: CDR1 MGHRA, CDR2 YSYEKL. The CDR3 bases are TGCGCCAGCAGCCAAGACGGCGCGGGGGGGGGCAATGAGCAGTTCTTC. Translating gives CASSQDGAGGGNEQFF.

V usage is TRBV7-2 and J usage is TRBJ1-3; D not certain. Germline V gene lookup returns CDR1 SGHTA and CDR2 FQGNSA. V gave up 1 base and J gave up 2 bases, with 9 bases separating them. The CDR3 is 15 amino acids. CDR3 sequence: CASSLVGSPGNTIYF. Written as DNA, the CDR3 is TGTGCCAGCAGCTTAGTGGGCAGCCCTGGAAACACCATATATTTT.

The chain uses TRBV5-1 and TRBJ2-3; D may be TRBD1 (6 bases). The V gene's germline CDR1 is SGHRS and CDR2 YFSETQ. This CDR3 comprises 16 residues. V lost 2 bases and J lost 2, with 15 bases in between. Here the CDR3 DNA reads TGCGCCAGCAGCTTTTTGACAGGAGCCGTCACAGATACGCAGTATTTT. Protein: CASSFLTGAVTDTQYF.

The chain links TRBV3-1 (or the pseudogene TRBV3-2) to TRBJ2-3; D might be TRBD2 (5 bases). The V gene's germline CDR1 is LGHDT and CDR2 YNNKEL (reference sequence). The CDR3 extends over 13 amino acids. V was trimmed by 1 base and J by 8 bases, leaving 10 bases between them. CDR3 sequence reads: CASSQGRAGTQYF. In nucleotides, the CDR3 is TGTGCCAGCAGCCAAGGGCGGGCGGGTACGCAGTATTTT.

The rearrangement uses TRBV7-9 and TRBJ1-2; D ambiguous. Germline-derived CDR1 and CDR2 are SEHNR and FQNEAQ (reference sequence). CDR3 length: 13 amino acids. Deletions cut 1 base from V and 6 bases from J, with 9 bases between. The chain's CDR3 is CASSLDGGDGYTF. The CDR3 DNA reads TGTGCCAGCAGCTTAGACGGCGGAGATGGCTACACCTTC.